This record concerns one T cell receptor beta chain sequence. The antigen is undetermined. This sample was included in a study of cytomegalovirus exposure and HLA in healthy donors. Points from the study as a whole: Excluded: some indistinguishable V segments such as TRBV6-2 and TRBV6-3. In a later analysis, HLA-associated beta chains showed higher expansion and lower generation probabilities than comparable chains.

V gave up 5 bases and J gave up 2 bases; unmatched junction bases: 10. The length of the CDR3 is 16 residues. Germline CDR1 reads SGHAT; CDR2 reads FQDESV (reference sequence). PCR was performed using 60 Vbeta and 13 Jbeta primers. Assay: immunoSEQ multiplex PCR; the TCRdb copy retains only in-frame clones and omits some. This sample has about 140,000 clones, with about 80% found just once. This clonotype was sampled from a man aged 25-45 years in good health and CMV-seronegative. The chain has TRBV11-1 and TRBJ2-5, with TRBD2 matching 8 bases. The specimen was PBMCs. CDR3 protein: CASSLQLAARQETQYF. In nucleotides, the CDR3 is TGTGCCAGCAGCCTACAACTAGCGGCTCGTCAAGAGACCCAGTACTTC. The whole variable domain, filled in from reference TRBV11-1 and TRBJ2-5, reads EAEVAQSPRYKITEKSQAVAFWCDPISGHATLYWYRQILGQGPELLVQFQDESVVDDSQLPKDRFSAERLKGVDSTLKIQPAELGDSAMYLCASSLQLAARQETQYFGPGTRLLVL.